This TCR beta chain is drawn from a study of T-cell reconstitution after alpha-beta-depleted transplantation in children. Study-level results: Surviving thymic progenitors and recipient T cells were the source of high TCRbeta diversity at day 60 in some patients. By about two months after transplant, alpha-beta T cells reportedly arose from several hundred graft clones that had expanded. Most T-cell counts and diversity one year after the transplant came from T cells that were newly produced.

CDR3 length: 14 amino acids. The germline CDR1 and CDR2 sequences are SGHTA and FQGTGA. V lost 1 base and J lost 6, with 10 bases in between. Turning to this clonotype: No antigen is known for it.

A library of TCRbeta sequences, prepared with unique molecular identifiers, was generated. MiXCR, run by TCRdb on the PCR reads, gives a single entry per CDR3 protein. The sample holds about 290,000 distinct CDR3 sequences, over 7.5% seen once. The source was peripheral blood, collected 360 days after TCRalphabeta/CD19-depleted stem cell transplant. The receptor comes from a female patient under 10 years old who had a stem cell transplant for Fanconi anemia, so the T cells may come from the graft donor. J is TRBJ2-1 and V is TRBV7-3; D remains unclear. CDR3 loop: CASSLNSRFNEQFF. CDR3 DNA: TGTGCCAGCAGCTTAAATTCCCGCTTCAATGAGCAGTTCTTC. Full variable domain (outside the CDR3, taken from reference TRBV7-3 and TRBJ2-1): GAGVSQTPSNKVTEKGKYVELRCDPISGHTALYWYRQSLGQGPEFLIYFQGTGAADDSGLPNDRFFAVRPEGSVSTLKIQRTERGDSAVYLCASSLNSRFNEQFFGPGTRLTVL.